The rows below give T cell receptor beta chains drawn from one sample of a study of shared clonotypes between healthy human individuals. Generated by immunoSEQ multiplex PCR, the TCRdb table keeps only in-frame clones and is missing some. The sample includes about 980,000 clones, 76% of them seen just once. Material for sequencing was memory CD4+ T cells sorted from blood. These receptors were obtained from a young man in good health. Each CDR3 is given with its conserved first and last residue. The D gene is left open where the match is weak. Rows may omit the clone size; those that give it use once, few, many or a size class.

d_gene	v_gene	j_gene	abundance	CDR3nt	CDR3aa
-	TRBV28	TRBJ2-1	-	TGTGCCAGCAGTCAGACGGACAGATACGCCTACAATGAGCAGTTCTTC	CASSQTDRYAYNEQFF
-	TRBV9	TRBJ2-3	-	TGTGCCAGCAGCGTAGCAAGGGATACAGATACGCAGTATTTT	CASSVARDTDTQYF
-	TRBV19	TRBJ2-6	-	TGTGCCAGTAGTTTCGCAGGGATGAGCTCTGGGGCCAACGTCCTGACTTTC	CASSFAGMSSGANVLTF
TRBD1	TRBV5-6	TRBJ2-5	-	TGTGCCAGCAGCTTGGCCCTGACAGGGGGCGGGTGGACCCAGTACTTC	CASSLALTGGGWTQYF
TRBD2	TRBV29-1	TRBJ2-1	once	TGCAGCGTTGAAGATTCCGAATGGGGACTAGCGGGAGAGAATGAGCAGTTCTTC	CSVEDSEWGLAGENEQFF
-	TRBV7-9	TRBJ1-1	-	TGTGCCAGCAGCCCGCAGTCGGGGGCGGCTTTCTTT	CASSPQSGAAFF
-	TRBV6-6	TRBJ2-5	few	TGTGCCAGCACCGGGACTTCAACAGAGACCCAGTACTTC	CASTGTSTETQYF
-	TRBV27	TRBJ1-5	-	TGTGCCAGCAGCAGAACCTCGGGGGCGGGTTTTGGCAATCAGCCCCAGCATTTT	CASSRTSGAGFGNQPQHF
TRBD2	TRBV9	TRBJ2-5	-	TGTGCCAGCAGCGTAGGGGTTAGCGGGGGACAAGAGACCCAGTACTTC	CASSVGVSGGQETQYF
-	TRBV6-5	TRBJ2-2	-	TGTGCCAGCAGGACCCTCGCGAACACCGGGGAGCTGTTTTTT	CASRTLANTGELFF
-	TRBV29-1	TRBJ1-3	-	TGCAGCGCACGACATTCTGCTGGAAACACCATATATTTT	CSARHSAGNTIYF
-	TRBV30	TRBJ2-5	-	TGTGCCTGCCCCGGGGGGACAGGAGAGACCCAGTACTTC	CACPGGTGETQYF
-	TRBV7-6	TRBJ2-1	few	TGTGCCAGCAGCTTAAGCCTAGCGTCCGACAATGAGCAGTTCTTC	CASSLSLASDNEQFF
-	TRBV5-1	TRBJ1-5	-	TGCGCCAGCAGCTTGGACGTTAATCAGCCCCAGCATTTT	CASSLDVNQPQHF
-	TRBV30	TRBJ1-6	-	TGTGCCTGGAGTGAGGGATCCTATAATTCACCCCTCCACTTT	CAWSEGSYNSPLHF
TRBD1	TRBV11-1	TRBJ2-7	-	TGTGCCAGCAGCCCACAGGGGGCGATCGGGGAGCAGTACTTC	CASSPQGAIGEQYF
-	TRBV18	TRBJ1-1	-	TGTGCCAGCCGTTTTACGGAGAACACTGAAGCTTTCTTT	CASRFTENTEAFF
-	TRBV5-1	TRBJ1-2	-	TGCGCCAGCAGCATGACACAGGGCCCCCGGGGCTACACCTTC	CASSMTQGPRGYTF
TRBD1	TRBV18	TRBJ2-3	few	TGTGCCAGCTCACCAGCAGGGGGATTGGATACGCAGTATTTT	CASSPAGGLDTQYF
-	TRBV5-1	TRBJ1-4	-	TGCGCCAGCAGCACATTGGGGGCTAATGAAAAACTGTTTTTT	CASSTLGANEKLFF
-	TRBV7-9	TRBJ1-2	-	TGTGCCAGCAGCTTGGGACAAGGGGTCTATGGCTACACCTTC	CASSLGQGVYGYTF
-	TRBV7-9	TRBJ1-1	-	TGTGCCAGCAGCTTCGGACAGCTGAACACTGAAGCTTTCTTT	CASSFGQLNTEAFF
-	TRBV11-2	TRBJ1-1	-	TGTGCCAGCAGCTTAGGTGGGACAAGGGGAGGCACTGAAGCTTTCTTT	CASSLGGTRGGTEAFF
TRBD2	TRBV5-1	TRBJ2-2	-	TGCGCCAGCAGCGCCCGGGGGGACCGCGGGGAGCTGTTTTTT	CASSARGDRGELFF
TRBD1	TRBV6-5	TRBJ1-3	-	TGTGCCAGCAGTTACTCGGGACAGGGGGTGGACACCATATATTTT	CASSYSGQGVDTIYF
-	TRBV27	TRBJ2-1	-	TGTGCCAGCAGTTTATCGTCAGTCAGCCAGACCTACAATGAGCAGTTCTTC	CASSLSSVSQTYNEQFF
-	TRBV18	TRBJ2-7	-	TGTGCCAGCGCCCGGGCATCCTACGAGCAGTACTTC	CASARASYEQYF
-	TRBV30	TRBJ1-1	once	TGTGCCTGGAGTGTAAAAGGGGGCACTGAAGCTTTCTTT	CAWSVKGGTEAFF
-	TRBV7-9	TRBJ1-5	-	TGTGCCAGCAGCCACCGGAAGGAGGGGCCTTCGACCCAGCATTTT	CASSHRKEGPSTQHF
TRBD1	TRBV28	TRBJ2-1	-	TGTGCCAGCAGTTTGCTCTCCGGACAGGGGAACAATGAGCAGTTCTTC	CASSLLSGQGNNEQFF
-	TRBV14	TRBJ1-2	-	TGTGCCAGCAGCCGTGTAGGGGCCGGAGTCTATGGCTACACCTTC	CASSRVGAGVYGYTF
-	TRBV9	TRBJ2-1	-	TGTGCCAGCAGCGTAAGCGGTTCCTCGAATGAGCAGTTCTTC	CASSVSGSSNEQFF
-	TRBV5-4	TRBJ1-4	-	TGTGCCAGCAGCTTGGGAGGAGAAAAACTGTTTTTT	CASSLGGEKLFF
TRBD1	TRBV29-1	TRBJ2-1	-	TGCAGCGTTGAAGATTGGGGGACAGGGCGCAATGAGCAGTTCTTC	CSVEDWGTGRNEQFF
-	TRBV19	TRBJ2-1	-	TGTGCCACACGCAGCAGGGAAGCTAATGAGCAGTTCTTC	CATRSREANEQFF
-	TRBV11-2	TRBJ2-5	few	TGTGCCAGCAGCATTAGACGGGGGCAGGGGGAGACCCAGTACTTC	CASSIRRGQGETQYF
TRBD2	TRBV4-2	TRBJ2-7	-	TGTGCCAGCAGCCAAGATGCCCAGACTAGCGGAGTCTACGAGCAGTACTTC	CASSQDAQTSGVYEQYF
TRBD1	TRBV15	TRBJ1-5	-	TGTGCCACCAGCAGAGAGTCAGGGGGCGGTGCCAATCAGCCCCAGCATTTT	CATSRESGGGANQPQHF
TRBD1	TRBV4-3	TRBJ1-6	-	TGCGCCAGCAGCGGACAGGGGGTTATCTATAATTCACCCCTCCACTTT	CASSGQGVIYNSPLHF
-	TRBV6-1	TRBJ1-5	-	TGTGCCAGCAGTGGGTCGTCTAGCAATCAGCCCCAGCATTTT	CASSGSSSNQPQHF
TRBD1	TRBV30	TRBJ1-5	few	TGTGCCTGGAGTAAAACAGGGGCGGTTAATCAGCCCCAGCATTTT	CAWSKTGAVNQPQHF
-	TRBV20-1	TRBJ2-7	-	TGCAGTGCTCTGACTAGTTACGAGCAGTACTTC	CSALTSYEQYF
-	TRBV28	TRBJ1-5	-	TGTGCCAGCAGTTTCCGCGCAGGGCTTAGCAATCAGCCCCAGCATTTT	CASSFRAGLSNQPQHF
TRBD1	TRBV18	TRBJ1-1	-	TGTGCCAGCTCACCCGACAGGGGCCGGGGAACTGAAGCTTTCTTT	CASSPDRGRGTEAFF
-	TRBV4-2	TRBJ2-3	few	TGTGCCAGCAGCCCTGGGACCGCAGATACGCAGTATTTT	CASSPGTADTQYF
-	TRBV10-3	TRBJ1-4	once	TGTGCCATCAGTGAGTCTCCCGAATACAGGGAAAAACTGTTTTTT	CAISESPEYREKLFF
TRBD1	TRBV2	TRBJ2-5	-	TGTGCCAGCAGTGCTGGGACAGACTTGGCCCAATACTTC	CASSAGTDLAQYF